This T cell receptor beta chain was sequenced for a study of T cell repertoires in cytomegalovirus infection. Study information: CMV infection plus the matching HLA type was flagged by public TCR beta signatures.

TCRdb processed the reads anew with MiXCR; each CDR3 protein has one entry. The repertoire holds a few hundred thousand distinct CDR3 sequences, roughly 20% seen once, with under 9% in the top ten. Study-level results: Dominating the ex vivo response were TCR beta clonotypes that were CMV-specific and HLA-C-restricted.

This clonotype has more than one count but fewer than ten. Its matching antigen is unknown. V was clipped by 5 bases and J by 2 bases; unmatched bases: 3. This CDR3 is 16 amino acids long. CDR1 and CDR2 from the germline V gene are SGHVS and FQNEAQ. The gene calls are TRBV7-8 and TRBJ2-3; 14 bases line up with TRBD2. The sequencing input was PBMCs. This clonotype was obtained from a human donor in good health (CMV status not recorded). Some clones in this sample may be carry-over from other donors' samples. The CDR3 coding sequence is TGTGCCAGCAGCCCGGGACTAGCGGGGGACACAGATACGCAGTATTTT. Its translation is CASSPGLAGDTDTQYF.